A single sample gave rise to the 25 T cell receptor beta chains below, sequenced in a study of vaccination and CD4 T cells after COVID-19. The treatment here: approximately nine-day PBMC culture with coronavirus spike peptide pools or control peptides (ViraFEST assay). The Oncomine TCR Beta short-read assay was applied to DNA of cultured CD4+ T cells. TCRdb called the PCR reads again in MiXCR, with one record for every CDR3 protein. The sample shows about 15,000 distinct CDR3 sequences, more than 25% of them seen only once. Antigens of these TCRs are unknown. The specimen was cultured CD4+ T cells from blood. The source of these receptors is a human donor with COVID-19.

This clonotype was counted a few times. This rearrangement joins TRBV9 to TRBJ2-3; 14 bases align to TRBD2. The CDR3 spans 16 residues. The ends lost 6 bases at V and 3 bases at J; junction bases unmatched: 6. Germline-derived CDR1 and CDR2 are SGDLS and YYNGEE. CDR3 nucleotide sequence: TGTGCCAGCACTAAGACTAGCGGGGGGGAGACAGATACGCAGTATTTT. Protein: CASTKTSGGETDTQYF.

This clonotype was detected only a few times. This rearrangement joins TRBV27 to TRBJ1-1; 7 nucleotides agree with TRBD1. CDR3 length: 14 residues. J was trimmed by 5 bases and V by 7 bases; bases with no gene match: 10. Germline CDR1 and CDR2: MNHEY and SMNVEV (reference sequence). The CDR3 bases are TGTGCCAGCAACGGAGAGGGGGCAAGGACTGAAGCTTTCTTT. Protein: CASNGEGARTEAFF.

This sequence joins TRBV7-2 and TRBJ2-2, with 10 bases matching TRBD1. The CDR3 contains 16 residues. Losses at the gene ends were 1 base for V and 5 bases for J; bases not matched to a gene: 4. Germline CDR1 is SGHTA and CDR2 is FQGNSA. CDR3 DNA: TGTGCCAGCAGCTTAGGGACAGGGGGAGCAACCGGGGAGCTGTTTTTT. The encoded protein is CASSLGTGGATGELFF.

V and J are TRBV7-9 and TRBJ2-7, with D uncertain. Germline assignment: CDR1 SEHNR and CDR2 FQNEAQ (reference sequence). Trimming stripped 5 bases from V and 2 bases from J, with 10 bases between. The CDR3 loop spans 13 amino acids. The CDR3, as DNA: TGTGCCAGCAGCAAAGACGGTCCCTACGAGCAGTACTTC. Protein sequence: CASSKDGPYEQYF.

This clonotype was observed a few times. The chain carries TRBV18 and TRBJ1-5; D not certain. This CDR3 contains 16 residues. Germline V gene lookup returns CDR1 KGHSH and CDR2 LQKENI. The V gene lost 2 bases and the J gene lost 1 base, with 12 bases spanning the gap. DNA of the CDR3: TGTGCCAGCTCACCAGGCCAGGTATTAAGCAATCAGCCCCAGCATTTT. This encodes CASSPGQVLSNQPQHF.

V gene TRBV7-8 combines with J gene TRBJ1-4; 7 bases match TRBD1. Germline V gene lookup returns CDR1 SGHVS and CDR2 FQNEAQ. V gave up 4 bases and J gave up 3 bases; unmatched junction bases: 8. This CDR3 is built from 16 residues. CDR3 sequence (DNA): TGTGCCAGCAGCTCCCCCCCGGACAGGCCTAATGAAAAACTGTTTTTT. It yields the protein CASSSPPDRPNEKLFF.

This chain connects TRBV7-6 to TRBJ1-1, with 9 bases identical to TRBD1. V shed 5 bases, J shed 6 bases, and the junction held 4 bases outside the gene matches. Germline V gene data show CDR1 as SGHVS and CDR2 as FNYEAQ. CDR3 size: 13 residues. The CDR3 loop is CASSLDRGAEAFF. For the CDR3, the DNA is TGTGCCAGCAGCCTAGACAGGGGGGCTGAAGCTTTCTTT.

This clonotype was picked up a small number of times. The CDR3 is CASSLGLGLGTEAFF. In DNA form, the CDR3 reads TGCGCCAGCAGCTTGGGATTGGGTCTCGGCACTGAAGCTTTCTTT. The V and J genes are TRBV5-1 and TRBJ1-1, with D uncertain. V lost 0 bases and J 4 bases, leaving 13 bases between the germline ends. Germline CDR1 reads SGHRS; CDR2 reads YFSETQ. The CDR3 sequence is 15 residues long.

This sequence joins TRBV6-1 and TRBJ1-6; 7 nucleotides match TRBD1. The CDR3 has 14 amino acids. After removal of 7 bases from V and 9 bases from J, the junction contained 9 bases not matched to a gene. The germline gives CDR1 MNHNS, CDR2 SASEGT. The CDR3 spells CASIRDRESSPLHF. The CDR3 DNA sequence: TGTGCCAGCATTCGAGACAGGGAGAGTTCACCCCTCCACTTT.

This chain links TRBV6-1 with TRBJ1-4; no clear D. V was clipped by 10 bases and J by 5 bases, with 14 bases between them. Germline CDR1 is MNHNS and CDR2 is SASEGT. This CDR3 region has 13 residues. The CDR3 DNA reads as TGTGCCACACAAACCCGGGGAAATGAAAAACTGTTTTTT. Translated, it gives CATQTRGNEKLFF.

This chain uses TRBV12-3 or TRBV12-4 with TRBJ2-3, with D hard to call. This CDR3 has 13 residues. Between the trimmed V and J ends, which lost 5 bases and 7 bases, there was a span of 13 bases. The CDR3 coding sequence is TGTGCCAGCAGTCCTACAAGCGCTAATACGCAGTATTTT. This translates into CASSPTSANTQYF.

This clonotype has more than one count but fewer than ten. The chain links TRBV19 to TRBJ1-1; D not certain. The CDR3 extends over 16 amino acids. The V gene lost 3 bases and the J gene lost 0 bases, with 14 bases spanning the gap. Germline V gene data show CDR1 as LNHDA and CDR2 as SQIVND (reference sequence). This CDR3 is CASSILKTLMNTEAFF. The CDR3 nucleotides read TGTGCCAGTAGTATCTTAAAGACTCTCATGAACACTGAAGCTTTCTTT. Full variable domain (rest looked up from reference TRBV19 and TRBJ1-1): DGGITQSPKYLFRKEGQNVTLSCEQNLNHDAMYWYRQDPGQGLRLIYYSQIVNDFQKGDIAEGYSVSREKKESFPLTVTSAQKNPTAFYLCASSILKTLMNTEAFFGQGTRLTVV.

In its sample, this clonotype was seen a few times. This CDR3 is CASSYIGTGAYNEQFF. CDR3 in DNA: TGTGCCAGCAGTTATATAGGGACAGGGGCCTACAATGAGCAGTTCTTC. This sequence joins TRBV6-5 and TRBJ2-1; TRBD1 agrees at 10 bases. The CDR3 has 16 amino acids. V dropped 3 bases and J dropped 2; count of bases not matched to a gene: 4. CDR1 is MNHEY and CDR2 is SVGAGI in the germline V gene.

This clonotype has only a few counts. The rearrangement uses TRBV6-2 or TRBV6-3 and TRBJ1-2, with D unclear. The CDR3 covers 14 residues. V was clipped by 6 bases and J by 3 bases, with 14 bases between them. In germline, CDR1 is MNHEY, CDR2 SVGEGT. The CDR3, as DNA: TGTGCCAGCAGACCCACCCGGGCCGACTATGGCTACACCTTC. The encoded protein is CASRPTRADYGYTF.

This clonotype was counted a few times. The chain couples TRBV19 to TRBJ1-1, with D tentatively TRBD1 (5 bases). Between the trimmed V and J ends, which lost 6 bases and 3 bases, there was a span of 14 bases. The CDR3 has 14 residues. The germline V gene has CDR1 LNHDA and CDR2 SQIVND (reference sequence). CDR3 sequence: CASRGAPGDTEAFF. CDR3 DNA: TGTGCCAGTAGAGGGGCCCCTGGAGACACTGAAGCTTTCTTT.

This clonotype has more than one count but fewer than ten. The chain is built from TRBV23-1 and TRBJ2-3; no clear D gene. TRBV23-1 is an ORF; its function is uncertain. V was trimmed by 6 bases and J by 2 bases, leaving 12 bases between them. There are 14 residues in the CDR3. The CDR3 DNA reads TGCGCCAGCAGAATCACAAGGACCACAGATACGCAGTATTTT. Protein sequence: CASRITRTTDTQYF.

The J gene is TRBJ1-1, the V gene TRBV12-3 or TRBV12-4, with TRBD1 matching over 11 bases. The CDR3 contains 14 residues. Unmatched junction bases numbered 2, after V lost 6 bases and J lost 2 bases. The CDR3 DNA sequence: TGTGCCAGCAGCAGGACAGGGGGCAACACTGAAGCTTTCTTT. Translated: CASSRTGGNTEAFF.

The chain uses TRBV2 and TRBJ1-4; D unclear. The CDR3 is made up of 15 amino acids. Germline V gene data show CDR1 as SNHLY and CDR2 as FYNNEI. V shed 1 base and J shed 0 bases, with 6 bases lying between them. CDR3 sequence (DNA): TGTGCCAGCAGTGAAGATAGAACAACTAATGAAAAACTGTTTTTT. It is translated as CASSEDRTTNEKLFF.

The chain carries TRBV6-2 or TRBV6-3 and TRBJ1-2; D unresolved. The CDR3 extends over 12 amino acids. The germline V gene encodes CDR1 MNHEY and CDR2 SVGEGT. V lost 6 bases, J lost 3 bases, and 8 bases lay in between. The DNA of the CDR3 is TGTGCCAGCAGCGCGCCGTACTATGGCTACACCTTC. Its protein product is CASSAPYYGYTF.

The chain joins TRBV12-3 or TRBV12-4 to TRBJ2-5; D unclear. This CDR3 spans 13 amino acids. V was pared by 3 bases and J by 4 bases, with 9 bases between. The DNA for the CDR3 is TGTGCCAGCAGTTTTTCGGGCTTAGAGACCCAGTACTTC. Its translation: CASSFSGLETQYF.

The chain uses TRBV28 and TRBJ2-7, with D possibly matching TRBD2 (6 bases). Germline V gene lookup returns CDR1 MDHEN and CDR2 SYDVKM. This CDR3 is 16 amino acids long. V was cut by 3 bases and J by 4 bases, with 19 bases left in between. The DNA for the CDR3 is TGTGCCAGCAGTTTGTCTAGGCGGGGCCGGATTTACGAGCAGTACTTC. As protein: CASSLSRRGRIYEQYF.

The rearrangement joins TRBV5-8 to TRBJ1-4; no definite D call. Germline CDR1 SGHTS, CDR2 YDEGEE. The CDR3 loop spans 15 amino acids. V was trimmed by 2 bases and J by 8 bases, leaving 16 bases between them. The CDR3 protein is CASSFGYGLREKLFF. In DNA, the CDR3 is TGTGCCAGCAGCTTTGGTTACGGACTACGGGAAAAACTGTTTTTT. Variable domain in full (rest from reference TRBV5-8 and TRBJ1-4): EAGVTQSPTHLIKTRGQQATLRCSPISGHTSVYWYQQALGLGLQFLLWYDEGEERNRGNFPPRFSGRQFPNYSSELNVNALELEDSALYLCASSFGYGLREKLFFGSGTQLSVL.

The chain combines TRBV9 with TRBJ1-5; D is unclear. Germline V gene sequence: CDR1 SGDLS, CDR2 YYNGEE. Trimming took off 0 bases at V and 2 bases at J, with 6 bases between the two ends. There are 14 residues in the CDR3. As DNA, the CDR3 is TGTGCCAGCAGCGTAGGCGGCCGCAATCAGCCCCAGCATTTT. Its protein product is CASSVGGRNQPQHF.

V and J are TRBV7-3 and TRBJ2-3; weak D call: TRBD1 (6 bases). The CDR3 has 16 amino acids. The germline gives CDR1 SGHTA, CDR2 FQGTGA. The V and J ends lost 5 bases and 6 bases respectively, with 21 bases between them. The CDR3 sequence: CASSPGVGAGVDTQYF. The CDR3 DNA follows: TGTGCCAGCAGCCCAGGGGTGGGGGCCGGTGTGGATACGCAGTATTTT. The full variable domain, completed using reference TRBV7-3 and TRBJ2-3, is GAGVSQTPSNKVTEKGKYVELRCDPISGHTALYWYRQSLGQGPEFLIYFQGTGAADDSGLPNDRFFAVRPEGSVSTLKIQRTERGDSAVYLCASSPGVGAGVDTQYFGPGTRLTVL.

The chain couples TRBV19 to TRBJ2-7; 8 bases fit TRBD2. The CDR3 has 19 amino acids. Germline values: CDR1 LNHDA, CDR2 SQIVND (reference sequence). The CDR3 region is CAGWQFDILPTSGSYQQYF. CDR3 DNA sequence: TGTGCTGGGTGGCAGTTTGATATACTACCTACGAGCGGGAGTTACCAGCAGTACTTC.